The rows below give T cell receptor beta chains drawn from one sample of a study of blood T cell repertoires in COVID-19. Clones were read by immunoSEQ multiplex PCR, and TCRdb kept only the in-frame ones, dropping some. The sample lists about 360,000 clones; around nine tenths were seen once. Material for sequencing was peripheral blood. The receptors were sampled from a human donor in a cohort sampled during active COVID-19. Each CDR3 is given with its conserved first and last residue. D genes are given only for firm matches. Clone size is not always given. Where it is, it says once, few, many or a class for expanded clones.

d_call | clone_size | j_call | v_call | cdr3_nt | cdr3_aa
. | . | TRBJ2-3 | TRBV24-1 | TGTGCCACCAGTGATTTGCCGAGTGGGGGGGGCCCAGATACGCAGTATTTT | CATSDLPSGGGPDTQYF
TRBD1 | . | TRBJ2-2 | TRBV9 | TGTGCCAGCAGCTCACGACAGGGGTCCGGGGAGCTGTTTTTT | CASSSRQGSGELFF
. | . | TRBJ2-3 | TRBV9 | TGTGCCAGCAGCCCTCCCAACAGGGTTGGCACAGATACGCAGTATTTT | CASSPPNRVGTDTQYF
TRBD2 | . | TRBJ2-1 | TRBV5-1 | TGCGCCAGCAGCAACCGACTAGCGGGAAGGGGCAATGAGCAGTTCTTC | CASSNRLAGRGNEQFF
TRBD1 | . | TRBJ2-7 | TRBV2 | TGTGCCAGCAGAATAGACAGGGGCAACTCCTACGAGCAGTACTTC | CASRIDRGNSYEQYF
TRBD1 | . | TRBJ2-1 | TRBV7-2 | TGTGCCAGCAGCCTAAGGACAGGGTATGAGCAGTTCTTC | CASSLRTGYEQFF
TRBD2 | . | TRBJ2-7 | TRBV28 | TGTGCCAGCAGTGTGGGGAGGGGCGAGCAGTACTTC | CASSVGRGEQYF
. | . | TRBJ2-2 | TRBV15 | TGTGCCACCAGCAGAGCAGACACCGGGGAGCTGTTTTTT | CATSRADTGELFF
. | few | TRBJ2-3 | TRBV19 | TGTGCCAGTAGTGTACCGGGAGCCAGCACAGATACGCAGTATTTT | CASSVPGASTDTQYF
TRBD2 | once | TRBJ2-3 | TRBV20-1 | TGCAGTGCTAGTTGGCGGGAGAGTCCCACAGATACGCAGTATTTT | CSASWRESPTDTQYF
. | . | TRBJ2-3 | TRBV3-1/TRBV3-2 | TGTGCCAGCAGCCATAGCGGTAGTAGCACAGATACGCAGTATTTT | CASSHSGSSTDTQYF
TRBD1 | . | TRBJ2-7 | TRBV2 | TGTGCCAGCTGGGGGACAGGGGGCGCGGGGGAGCAGTACTTC | CASWGTGGAGEQYF
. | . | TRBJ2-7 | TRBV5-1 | TGCGCCAGCAGCACAAGTGGCGGGTGGAACGAGCAGTACTTC | CASSTSGGWNEQYF
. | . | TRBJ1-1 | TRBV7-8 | TGTGCCAGCAGCTTAGGAGCTGGAGCTTTCTTT | CASSLGAGAFF
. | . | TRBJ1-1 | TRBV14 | TGTGCCAGCAGCCAAGATCCCCGGGACCTTGGGGAGGCTGAAGCTTTCTTT | CASSQDPRDLGEAEAFF
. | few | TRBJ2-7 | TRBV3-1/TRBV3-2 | TGTGCCAGCAGCCAAGATTTTACACAGGCGTACGAGCAGTACTTC | CASSQDFTQAYEQYF
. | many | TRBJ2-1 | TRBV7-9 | TGTGCCAGCAGCCCGGAGCGGACGGCCTACAATGAGCAGTTCTTC | CASSPERTAYNEQFF
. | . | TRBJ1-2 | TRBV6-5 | TGTGCCAGCAGTCGGACAGAGAACTATGGCTACACCTTC | CASSRTENYGYTF
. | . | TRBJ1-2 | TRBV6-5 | TGTGCCAGCACCTTCGGGGGTGCTAACTATGGCTACACCTTC | CASTFGGANYGYTF
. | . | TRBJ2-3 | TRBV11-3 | TGTGCCAGCAGCCCAAGCGGAGGGGATACGCAGTATTTT | CASSPSGGDTQYF
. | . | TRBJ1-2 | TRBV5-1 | TGCGCCAGCAGCCCGGAACACAGGGCACATGGCTACACCTTC | CASSPEHRAHGYTF
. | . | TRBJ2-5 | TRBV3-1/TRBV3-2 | TGTGCCAGCAGCCCAGCTCCTAGACAAGAGGGAGAGACCCAGTACTTC | CASSPAPRQEGETQYF
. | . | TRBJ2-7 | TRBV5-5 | TGTGCCAGCAGCCGAGACTCCACAGGGTCGAAGAACGAGCAGTACTTC | CASSRDSTGSKNEQYF
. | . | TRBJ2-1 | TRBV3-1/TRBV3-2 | TGTGCCAGCAGCCAAGGGGGCCCCGTCGAGCAGTTCTTC | CASSQGGPVEQFF
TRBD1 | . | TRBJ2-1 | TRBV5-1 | TGCGCCAGCAGCGGCCCGGGACAGGGTTCCTACAATGAGCAGTTCTTC | CASSGPGQGSYNEQFF
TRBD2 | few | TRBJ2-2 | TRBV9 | TGTGCCAGCAGCGTGACTAGCGGGAACACCGGGGAGCTGTTTTTT | CASSVTSGNTGELFF
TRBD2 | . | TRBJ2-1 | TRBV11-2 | TGTGCCAGCAGCTCCCGCGGGAGTGGGAACAATGAGCAGTTCTTC | CASSSRGSGNNEQFF
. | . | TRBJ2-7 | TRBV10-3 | TGTGCCATCAGTGAGCAGGCCGGGAGTCCCTACGAGCAGTACTTC | CAISEQAGSPYEQYF
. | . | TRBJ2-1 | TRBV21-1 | TGTGCCAGCAGGGTTGCAGGCCCCCATGAGCAGTTCTTC | CASRVAGPHEQFF
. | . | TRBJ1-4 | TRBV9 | TGTGCCAGCAGCGTAGCTCTTCGGGGGACGGGCGATGAAAAACTGTTTTTT | CASSVALRGTGDEKLFF
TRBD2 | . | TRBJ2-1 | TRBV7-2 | TGTGCCAGCAGCTTAGGGACTAGCGGCGACAATGAGCAGTTCTTC | CASSLGTSGDNEQFF
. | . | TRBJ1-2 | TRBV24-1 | TGTGCCACCACCCCGGGGGTGGGGAACTATGGCTACACCTTC | CATTPGVGNYGYTF
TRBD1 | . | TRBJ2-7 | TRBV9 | TGTGCCAGCAGCCCGGCAGGGGGCTACGAGCAGTACTTC | CASSPAGGYEQYF
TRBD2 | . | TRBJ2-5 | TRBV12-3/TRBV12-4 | TGTGCCAGCAGTACCAGGACTAGCGGGGGGACGAACTTC | CASSTRTSGGTNF
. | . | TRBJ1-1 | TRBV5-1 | TGCGCCAGCAGCCCCCAGCAAGGGGTCCTGAACACTGAAGCTTTCTTT | CASSPQQGVLNTEAFF
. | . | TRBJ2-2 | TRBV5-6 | TGTGCCAGCAGCTCTGGTGTCGGGGTCACCGGGGAGCTGTTTTTT | CASSSGVGVTGELFF
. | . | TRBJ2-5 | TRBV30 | TGTGCCTGGAGCTTAGGGGGACAAGAGACCCAGTACTTC | CAWSLGGQETQYF
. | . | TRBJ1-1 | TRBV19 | TGTGCCAGCGAGAAGGTCAGGGATGGTAACACTGAAGCTTTCTTT | CASEKVRDGNTEAFF
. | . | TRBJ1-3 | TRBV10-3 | TGTGCCATCAGTGACGGTCAGGGCTCTGGAAACACCATATATTTT | CAISDGQGSGNTIYF
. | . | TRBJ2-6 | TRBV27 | TGTGCCAGCAGTGTACGGGGTACTTCTGCTTATGGGGCCAACGTCCTGACTTTC | CASSVRGTSAYGANVLTF
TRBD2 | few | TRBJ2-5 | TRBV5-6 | TGTGCCAGCAGCTTGGTGGGGGCGGGAGGGCTCGGAGAGACCCAGTACTTC | CASSLVGAGGLGETQYF
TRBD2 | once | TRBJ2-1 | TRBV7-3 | TGTGCCAGCAGCTCCTCCGGGACTAGCATTAATGAGCAGTTCTTC | CASSSSGTSINEQFF
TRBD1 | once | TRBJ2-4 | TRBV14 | TGTGCCAGCAGCCAAACATTCTCCACCCCGGGACAGGGGTTGGCCAAAAACATTCAGTACTTC | CASSQTFSTPGQGLAKNIQYF
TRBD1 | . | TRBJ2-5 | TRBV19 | TGTGCCAGTAGTATGCTTACAGGGGTCGGAGCTCAAGAGACCCAGTACTTC | CASSMLTGVGAQETQYF
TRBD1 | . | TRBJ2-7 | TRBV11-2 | TGTGCCAGCAGCTTGGGACAGGGGGCTCGCGAGCAGTACTTC | CASSLGQGAREQYF
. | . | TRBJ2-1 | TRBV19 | TGTGCCAGTAGTATAGTAACAGCAGGGGAGGGCGGCAATGAGCAGTTCTTC | CASSIVTAGEGGNEQFF